This T cell receptor (beta chain) was obtained from a study of cytomegalovirus exposure and HLA in healthy donors. Study-wide findings and caveats: In a later analysis, at a false discovery rate of 0.05, about 17,000 TCR beta sequences matched HLA alleles. Analysis was carried out at a later point, and it linked a missense DCLRE1C variant to TCR beta V- and J-gene trimming. The authors later found HLA-associated TCR beta chains more clonally expanded than equally common others. The study designated fewer than 200 TCR beta chains cytomegalovirus-associated.

CDR3 length: 13 amino acids. The V end was cut by 3 bases, the J end by 8 bases, with 13 bases between. CDR1 and CDR2 (germline): SNHLY, FYNNEI. PCR amplification relied on 60 Vbeta primers (plus 13 Jbeta primers). Profiling relied on immunoSEQ multiplex PCR, and the TCRdb table lists in-frame clones only, not all of them. Found here are around 90,000 clones, 85% of them singletons; the top ten hold less than 8%. As regards this clone: Its antigen remains unknown.

Material: PBMCs. The clonotype originates from a man in his forties in good health and CMV-seropositive. The rearrangement links TRBV2 to TRBJ1-2, with unresolved D. The CDR3 is CASSEESPPGYTF. In DNA form, the CDR3 reads TGTGCCAGCAGTGAGGAGAGTCCCCCCGGCTACACCTTC.